This T cell receptor (beta chain) was obtained from a study of T cells after yellow fever vaccination. Study-level results: The secondary response showed a weaker magnitude and a faster peak, day 5 versus 15. Reappearance after the booster was seen for most primary-vaccination clones, at 96% CD4 and roughly 90% CD8. Abundant clonotypes (contaminants from the bulk population) could be present in FACS-sorted repertoires.

TCRdb passed the 5' RACE reads through MiXCR, listing each CDR3 protein once. The sample carries 340,000 or so distinct CDR3 sequences, approximately 13% recorded once. Germline-derived CDR1 and CDR2 are MNHEY and SMNVEV (reference sequence). This CDR3 spans 16 amino acids. This clonotype showed up just once. Its antigen remains unidentified. A junction boundary mismatches the germline segment, possibly from a read error. The chain is built from TRBV27 and TRBJ1-5, with TRBD1 identical over 7 bases. This receptor was identified in a man aged 18 to 29 who received the YFV17D yellow fever vaccine. The sequenced sample was CD4+ T cells sorted from PBMCs, obtained 15 days after the yellow fever booster vaccination. The CDR3 protein is CSSSLLGDSRNQPQHF. DNA for the CDR3: TGTTCCAGCAGTCTGTTGGGGGACAGTCGCAATCAGCCCCAGCATTTT.